Each of the 20 T cell receptor beta chains below was sequenced from the same sample in a study of control samples from healthy donors and cancer patients (dated by TCRdb to 2020 to 2022). The library was generated by the immunoSEQ multiplex PCR assay. In its TCRdb copy, this immuneACCESS table keeps in-frame sequences only and misses some clones. Where compared with another copy, unresolved V genes explain less than half of these, and the others have no known cause. A total of 30,000 to 40,000 clones appear in this sample, 93% of them only once. The top ten hold about 1.5% of the sample. Sequencing was done on a sample of PBMCs. These receptors originate from a man aged 40-49 years with colorectal cancer.

The V gene is TRBV6-1, the J gene TRBJ1-1; D not resolved. V shed 1 base and J shed 6 bases, with 9 bases lying between them. The CDR3 sequence is 13 residues long. Germline V lookup: CDR1 MNHNS, CDR2 SASEGT. The CDR3 DNA is TGTGCCAGCAGTGAAGGATTCGGGGCTGAAGCTTTCTTT. Its translation: CASSEGFGAEAFF.

The chain has TRBV2 and TRBJ2-2; 7 nucleotides match TRBD1. The CDR3 covers 14 residues. V gave up 6 bases and J gave up 1 base; unmatched junction bases: 2. Germline CDR1 reads SNHLY; CDR2 reads FYNNEI. The chain's CDR3 is CASRTGMNTGELFF. The CDR3 DNA sequence: TGTGCCAGCAGGACAGGGATGAACACCGGGGAGCTGTTTTTT. Full variable domain (remainder filled in from reference TRBV2 and TRBJ2-2): EPEVTQTPSHQVTQMGQEVILRCVPISNHLYFYWYRQILGQKVEFLVSFYNNEISEKSEIFDDQFSVERPDGSNFTLKIRSTKLEDSAMYFCASRTGMNTGELFFGEGSRLTVL.

For the CDR3, the DNA is TGTGCCAGCAGCTTGAACCAGAACGTTGGCTACACCTTC. Protein product: CASSLNQNVGYTF. The rearrangement joins TRBV5-4 to TRBJ1-2; D gene unclear. This CDR3 spans 13 amino acids. The V gene's germline CDR1 is SGHNT and CDR2 YYREEE (reference sequence). V gave up 1 base and J gave up 7 bases, with 11 bases separating them. Looking up the rest from reference TRBV5-4 and TRBJ1-2 gives the full variable domain: ETGVTQSPTHLIKTRGQQVTLRCSSQSGHNTVSWYQQALGQGPQFIFQYYREEENGRGNFPPRFSGLQFPNYSSELNVNALELDDSALYLCASSLNQNVGYTFGSGTRLTVV.

The CDR3 loop reads CATTRVTNEKLFF. The DNA of the CDR3 is TGTGCCACCACCCGGGTAACTAATGAAAAACTGTTTTTT. The genes are TRBV15 and TRBJ1-4; D remains ambiguous. CDR1 and CDR2 (germline): LNHNV, YYDKDF (reference sequence). CDR3 size: 13 residues. V lost 7 bases and J 1 base, leaving 7 bases between the germline ends.

This clone was found once. The chain is built from TRBV4-2 and TRBJ2-5, with 9 bases matching TRBD1. The CDR3 is 15 amino acids. CDR1 is LGHNA, CDR2 YNFKEQ, per germline. The J segment lost 2 bases and the V segment lost 1 base, leaving 2 bases of the junction unmatched. The CDR3: CASSQGTGAQETQYF. CDR3 nucleotides: TGTGCCAGCAGCCAAGGGACAGGGGCTCAAGAGACCCAGTACTTC.

This chain joins TRBV3-1 (or the pseudogene TRBV3-2) and TRBJ1-5, with D perhaps TRBD1 (6 bases). The CDR3 runs 15 residues. Germline V CDR1 and CDR2: LGHDT, YNNKEL (reference sequence). Deletions cut 2 bases from V and 7 bases from J, with 15 bases between. The CDR3 spells CASSQSSQGVQPQHF. The CDR3 coding sequence is TGTGCCAGCAGCCAAAGCTCACAGGGTGTACAGCCCCAGCATTTT.

This clone was seen more than once but under ten times. J is TRBJ1-2 and V is TRBV7-2; possible D gene TRBD1, 5 bases. The length of the CDR3 is 13 residues. The V gene's germline CDR1 is SGHTA and CDR2 FQGNSA. The V end was cut by 5 bases, the J end by 11 bases, with 18 bases between. The CDR3 loop is CASSPGRGMEYTF. CDR3 DNA sequence: TGTGCCAGCAGCCCAGGGAGAGGGATGGAGTACACCTTC.

This clone was seen just once. This chain uses TRBV5-1 with TRBJ2-5, with D perhaps matching TRBD2 (5 bases). In germline, CDR1 is SGHRS, CDR2 YFSETQ. The V and J ends lost 4 bases and 5 bases respectively, with 18 bases between them. The CDR3 runs to 15 residues. This CDR3 is CASSRPTSGAETQYF. The CDR3 DNA is TGCGCCAGCAGCCGACCTACTAGTGGTGCGGAGACCCAGTACTTC.

The V gene is TRBV6-2 or TRBV6-3, the J gene TRBJ2-3; D is undetermined. The CDR3 sequence is 15 residues long. From germline, CDR1 is MNHEY and CDR2 SVGEGT. V lost 2 bases to trimming and J lost 1 base, with 10 bases between them. CDR3 protein: CASSYTNAGTDTQYF. CDR3 bases: TGTGCCAGCAGTTACACGAACGCAGGCACAGATACGCAGTATTTT.

The chain links TRBV18 to TRBJ2-7; D perhaps matches TRBD1 (6 bases). Deletions cut 2 bases from V and 2 bases from J, with 16 bases between. The CDR3 totals 16 residues. Germline V gene lookup returns CDR1 KGHSH and CDR2 LQKENI. CDR3 DNA sequence: TGTGCCAGCTCACCAACCAGCACAGGGTCTCCCTACGAGCAGTACTTC. It encodes CASSPTSTGSPYEQYF.

This clone was recorded only once. The CDR3 coding sequence is TGTGCCACCGCCGGGGACAGGGGCTACGAGCAGTACTTC. Protein: CATAGDRGYEQYF. The chain links TRBV25-1 to TRBJ2-7; TRBD1 matches 10 bases. This CDR3 is 13 amino acids long. Germline V gives CDR1 MGHDK, CDR2 SYGVNS. With 10 bases clipped from V and 3 bases from J, the junction kept 6 bases outside the gene matches.

CDR3 sequence: CATSEKRGGTDTQYF. The CDR3 DNA reads as TGTGCCACCAGTGAAAAGCGGGGGGGCACAGATACGCAGTATTTT. The genes are TRBV24-1 and TRBJ2-3, with 9 bases identical to TRBD2. The V gene end was trimmed by 4 bases and the J gene end by 1 base; junction bases not matched to a gene: 2. This CDR3 contains 15 residues. Germline V lookup: CDR1 KGHDR, CDR2 SFDVKD.

This chain links TRBV12-5 with TRBJ1-2; D perhaps matches TRBD1 (6 bases). V lost 7 bases to trimming and J lost 3 bases, with 12 bases between them. Germline V gene lookup returns CDR1 LGHNT and CDR2 FRNRAP. This CDR3 region has 13 residues. Here the CDR3 DNA reads TGTGCTAGTGCCCGGGACACTCACTATGGCTACACCTTC. Protein: CASARDTHYGYTF.

The CDR3 DNA sequence: TGTGCCAGCAGCTGGGGACAGGGTGAACGGAATGAGCAGTTCTTC. It yields the protein CASSWGQGERNEQFF. V gene TRBV5-4 combines with J gene TRBJ2-1, with 9 positions matching TRBD1. J gave up 7 bases and V 3 bases, and 8 bases lay outside the gene matches. The CDR3 sequence is 15 residues long. Germline V CDR1 and CDR2: SGHNT, YYREEE (reference sequence).

This sequence joins TRBV4-1 and TRBJ1-5; D remains ambiguous. The germline V gene encodes CDR1 MGHRA and CDR2 YSYEKL. The CDR3 covers 17 residues. Trimming left V 1 base short and J 0 bases short, with 13 bases between. DNA for the CDR3: TGCGCCAGCAGCCAAGTTTTCGGGGATACTAGCAATCAGCCCCAGCATTTT. The encoded protein is CASSQVFGDTSNQPQHF.

A single count supports this clone. The chain uses TRBV21-1 and TRBJ1-2. TRBV21-1 is given as a pseudogene. The CDR3 contains 9 residues. For the CDR3, the DNA is TGTGCCAGCAACCTGGGCTACACCTTC. Protein product: CASNLGYTF.

V usage is TRBV27 and J usage is TRBJ1-1; D unclear. The CDR3 is 14 amino acids. Germline V lookup: CDR1 MNHEY, CDR2 SMNVEV (reference sequence). The ends were cut back, 3 bases at V and 2 bases at J, with 10 bases in the middle. The CDR3: CASSFQSLNTEAFF. DNA of the CDR3: TGTGCCAGCAGTTTTCAGAGCCTTAACACTGAAGCTTTCTTT.

The CDR3 loop reads CSGGGQSSGTEAFF. CDR3 bases: TGCAGCGGGGGGGGACAGTCATCGGGCACTGAAGCTTTCTTT. This sequence joins TRBV29-1 and TRBJ1-1; the match to TRBD1 covers 7 bases. Germline values: CDR1 SQVTM, CDR2 ANQGSEA. V lost 7 bases, J lost 4 bases, and 12 bases stayed unmatched. The CDR3 is 14 amino acids.

The chain employs TRBV7-3 and TRBJ2-3, with TRBD2 matching over 14 bases. This CDR3 has 17 residues. Germline trimming cut 5 bases from V and 4 bases from J; bases unmatched to any gene: 8. Germline CDR1 SGHTA, CDR2 FQGTGA. CDR3 bases: TGTGCCAGCAGCCTCCGACTAGCGGGGGGGCTTGCAGATACGCAGTATTTT. This sequence encodes CASSLRLAGGLADTQYF.

In DNA, the CDR3 is TGTGCCAGCAGCTTATTGACTAGCGGGGGAGGATCCACAGATACGCAGTATTTT. Its translation: CASSLLTSGGGSTDTQYF. V is TRBV7-2 and J is TRBJ2-3; TRBD2 matches 12 bases. The CDR3 runs to 18 residues. In germline, CDR1 is SGHTA, CDR2 FQGNSA. J gave up 2 bases and V 2 bases, and 8 bases lay outside the gene matches.